Below, one TCR beta chain is given with its context. The sample belongs to a study of technical replicates of blood from several donors. The germline gives CDR1 MNHEY, CDR2 SMNVEV (reference sequence). Between the trimmed V and J ends, which lost 2 bases and 4 bases, there was a span of 12 bases. This CDR3 spans 14 amino acids. Profiled with immunoSEQ multiplex PCR; TCRdb holds only in-frame clones, not every one. This sample has 70,000 to 85,000 clones, with 90% to 95% found just once. The receptor's source is a human donor in good health. The chain has TRBV27 and TRBJ2-7; possible D gene TRBD2, 5 bases. Sequencing used T cells isolated from PBMCs. CDR3 bases: TGTGCCAGCAGTTTACGTAGAGGGAGTTACGAGCAGTACTTC. Its protein is CASSLRRGSYEQYF.